The next 18 T cell receptor beta chains were all read from a single sample in a study of control samples from healthy donors and cancer patients. Generated by immunoSEQ multiplex PCR, the TCRdb table keeps only in-frame clones and is missing some. The table records about 140,000 clones, around 86% of them present only once. The material sequenced was blood. The receptors shown here come from a man younger than 45 in good health.

The chain links TRBV12-3 or TRBV12-4 to TRBJ2-7; 7 bases agree with TRBD2. The CDR3 has 13 amino acids. V shed 2 bases and J 6 bases; nucleotides not matched to a gene: 4. CDR3 nucleotide sequence: TGTGCCAGCAGTTTAAGCGGGATTGGCGAGCAGTACTTC. Its translation is CASSLSGIGEQYF.

The chain recombines TRBV7-2 with TRBJ2-7; 8 bases map to TRBD1. CDR1 is SGHTA and CDR2 is FQGNSA in the germline V gene. CDR3 length: 14 amino acids. V gave up 5 bases and J gave up 6 bases; unmatched junction bases: 9. CDR3 nucleotides: TGTGCCAGCAGCCCAGGACAGGGTTTGGGCGAGCAGTACTTC. It is translated as CASSPGQGLGEQYF.

J is TRBJ2-3 and V is TRBV4-2; D might be TRBD2 (5 bases). Trimming left V 5 bases short and J 1 base short, with 7 bases between. The CDR3 consists of 13 residues. Germline V lookup: CDR1 LGHNA, CDR2 YNFKEQ. The CDR3 DNA reads as TGTGCCAGCAGCTCCGGGGGCACAGATACGCAGTATTTT. Residues: CASSSGGTDTQYF.

The gene calls are TRBV5-6 and TRBJ2-1; TRBD1 agrees at 8 bases. This CDR3 is built from 16 residues. V gave up 4 bases and J gave up 4 bases; unmatched junction bases: 10. CDR1 is SGHDT, CDR2 YYEEEE, per germline. The DNA for the CDR3 is TGTGCCAGCAGCCCTACAGGGGGGACGGTATACAATGAGCAGTTCTTC. It is translated as CASSPTGGTVYNEQFF. The full variable domain, completed using reference TRBV5-6 and TRBJ2-1, is DAGVTQSPTHLIKTRGQQVTLRCSPKSGHDTVSWYQQALGQGPQFIFQYYEEEERQRGNFPDRFSGHQFPNYSSELNVNALLLGDSALYLCASSPTGGTVYNEQFFGPGTRLTVL.

J is TRBJ1-6 and V is TRBV18, with a weak D call TRBD1 (5 bases). Trimming removed 6 bases from V and 14 bases from J, with 20 bases in between. The CDR3 length is 14 residues. Per the germline V gene, CDR1 is KGHSH and CDR2 is LQKENI. The CDR3 region is CASSPQGPPRALHF. CDR3 sequence (DNA): TGTGCCAGCTCCCCCCAGGGCCCGCCTCGGGCCCTCCACTTT.

This chain connects TRBV18 to TRBJ2-7; no definite D call. This CDR3 is built from 13 residues. Trimming shortened V by 2 bases and J by 2 bases, and 7 bases separated the two germline ends. The germline V gene encodes CDR1 KGHSH and CDR2 LQKENI. The CDR3 bases are TGTGCCAGCTCACCAGACAAAACCTACGAGCAGTACTTC. Protein sequence: CASSPDKTYEQYF.

This clone was picked up a small number of times. The rearrangement uses TRBV4-3 and TRBJ2-3, with a tentative D call TRBD2 (6 bases). V lost 2 bases, J lost 5 bases, and 8 bases lay in between. Germline V CDR1 and CDR2: LGHNA, YSLEER. The CDR3 is 13 residues long. The CDR3 sequence: CASSQWGEDTQYF. The DNA for the CDR3 is TGCGCCAGCAGCCAATGGGGGGAAGATACGCAGTATTTT.

The chain couples TRBV28 to TRBJ2-4; TRBD1 aligns across 7 bases. The V and J ends lost 3 bases and 4 bases, in that order; junction bases with no gene match: 6. This CDR3 has 15 residues. The germline V gene encodes CDR1 MDHEN and CDR2 SYDVKM. The DNA for the CDR3 is TGTGCCAGCAGTTTTCTAGTACAGGGGAAAAACATTCAGTACTTC. Encoded protein: CASSFLVQGKNIQYF.

The V call is TRBV9, the J call TRBJ2-3; 8 nucleotides agree with TRBD1. J lost 2 bases, V lost 3 bases, and 8 bases had no gene match. CDR3 size: 16 residues. CDR1 is SGDLS, CDR2 YYNGEE, per germline. The chain's CDR3 is CASSADRGFVTDTQYF. DNA for the CDR3: TGTGCCAGCAGCGCCGACAGGGGTTTTGTCACAGATACGCAGTATTTT. Filled out from reference TRBV9 and TRBJ2-3, the complete variable domain reads DSGVTQTPKHLITATGQRVTLRCSPRSGDLSVYWYQQSLDQGLQFLIQYYNGEERAKGNILERFSAQQFPDLHSELNLSSLELGDSALYFCASSADRGFVTDTQYFGPGTRLTVL.

This chain connects TRBV14 to TRBJ2-1; D remains unclear. This CDR3 has 17 amino acids. The germline V gene encodes CDR1 SGHDN and CDR2 FVKESK. Trimming cost V 6 bases and J 6 bases, with 24 bases left between them. The CDR3 DNA follows: TGTGCCAGCAGGAAAGACCGCAGCCGATCGAACTGCAATGAGCAGTTCTTC. Its translation is CASRKDRSRSNCNEQFF.

The chain joins TRBV5-6 to TRBJ1-1, with D unresolved. Trimming left V 0 bases short and J 7 bases short, with 4 bases between. Germline CDR1 reads SGHDT; CDR2 reads YYEEEE. The CDR3 consists of 11 residues. CDR3 bases: TGTGCCAGCAGCTTGGACAGTGAAGCTTTCTTT. Its translation is CASSLDSEAFF.

The chain links TRBV7-2 to TRBJ2-2, with D hard to call. Germline loops: CDR1 SGHTA, CDR2 FQGNSA. V shed 5 bases and J shed 0 bases, with 13 bases lying between them. The CDR3 runs to 16 residues. This CDR3 is CASSAARRSNTGELFF. The CDR3 DNA sequence: TGTGCCAGCAGCGCCGCCCGACGGTCGAACACCGGGGAGCTGTTTTTT.

J is TRBJ1-1 and V is TRBV6-2 or TRBV6-3; D gene ambiguous. The length of the CDR3 is 16 residues. Germline CDR1 and CDR2: MNHEY and SVGEGT. Trimming took 6 bases from V and 8 from J, leaving 25 bases between them. The CDR3 loop reads CASSPTRRSAASEAFF. The CDR3 DNA is TGTGCCAGCAGCCCTACTAGGAGATCGGCAGCCTCAGAAGCTTTCTTT.

There are a few counts of this clone. The chain uses TRBV18 and TRBJ2-3; D not resolved. CDR3 length equals 13 residues. Germline values: CDR1 KGHSH, CDR2 LQKENI. V lost 5 bases and J lost 2, with 8 bases in between. The CDR3 nucleotides read TGTGCCAGCTCAACGGGTGTCACAGATACGCAGTATTTT. It is translated as CASSTGVTDTQYF.

The rearrangement joins TRBV6-6 to TRBJ2-5; D unclear. The length of the CDR3 is 18 residues. V was cut by 5 bases and J by 2 bases, with 24 bases left in between. From germline, CDR1 is MNHNY and CDR2 SVGAGI (reference sequence). This CDR3 reads CASSPHPRDIEFQETQYF. CDR3 sequence (DNA): TGTGCCAGCAGTCCGCACCCAAGGGATATAGAATTTCAAGAGACCCAGTACTTC.

The chain joins TRBV6-5 to TRBJ1-2, with D possibly TRBD1 on 6 matching bases. CDR3 length: 12 residues. Trimming took 6 bases from V and 8 from J, leaving 13 bases between them. CDR1 is MNHEY, CDR2 SVGAGI, per germline. The CDR3 spells CASSDYRDGYTF. The CDR3 DNA follows: TGTGCCAGCAGCGACTACAGGGACGGCTACACCTTC.

The gene calls are TRBV5-1 and TRBJ2-1; D is perhaps TRBD2 (5 bases). Germline V gives CDR1 SGHRS, CDR2 YFSETQ. Between the trimmed V and J ends, which lost 5 bases and 3 bases, there was a span of 15 bases. This CDR3 comprises 15 residues. The chain's CDR3 is CASRSGPTSYNEQFF. The DNA for the CDR3 is TGCGCCAGCAGGAGCGGACCCACTAGCTACAATGAGCAGTTCTTC.

The J gene is TRBJ1-4, the V gene TRBV19; D possibly corresponds to TRBD1 (6 bases). V lost 7 bases and J lost 9, with 27 bases in between. The CDR3 is made up of 17 amino acids. Germline V gene data show CDR1 as LNHDA and CDR2 as SQIVND (reference sequence). Here the CDR3 reads CASTRLRRAGENKKLFF. CDR3 DNA: TGTGCCAGTACCCGTCTCCGTCGGGCAGGGGAAAATAAAAAACTGTTTTTT. Filled out from reference TRBV19 and TRBJ1-4, the complete variable domain reads DGGITQSPKYLFRKEGQNVTLSCEQNLNHDAMYWYRQDPGQGLRLIYYSQIVNDFQKGDIAEGYSVSREKKESFPLTVTSAQKNPTAFYLCASTRLRRAGENKKLFFGSGTQLSVL.